This T cell receptor (beta chain) was found in a study of blood T cell repertoires in COVID-19. The method was immunoSEQ multiplex PCR; TCRdb's version includes in-frame clones alone and lacks a portion of them. The table includes roughly 65,000 clones, around 83% detected once. V was trimmed by 1 base and J by 8 bases, leaving 6 bases between them. Germline CDR1 reads SGHAT; CDR2 reads FQNNGV. The CDR3 totals 13 residues. The sample consisted of peripheral blood. The receptor was isolated from a man between 45 and 60 years old with acute or convalescent COVID-19. This chain joins TRBV11-2 and TRBJ1-6; D uncertain. The CDR3 reads CASSLAVYSPLHF. In DNA, the CDR3 is TGTGCCAGCAGCTTAGCGGTATATTCACCCCTCCACTTT.